These T cell receptor beta chains were read from a single sample in a study of T cells in localized non-small cell lung cancer. The protocol was immunoSEQ multiplex PCR, while the TCRdb copy is restricted to in-frame clones and leaves out a portion. This table has around 29,000 clones, 75% to 95% appearing once. The sample here was peripheral blood, taken before any cancer treatment. The receptors were sampled from a female donor of 60 years or more with stage I lung adenocarcinoma. Both conserved end residues are part of each CDR3. A D gene is named only where the DNA matches it firmly. Only part of the rows carry a size: once, few, many, or a class if the clone is expanded.

DNA: TGTGCCAGCAGCCTGACAGCGAGCGAGCAGTACTTC
CDR3: CASSLTASEQYF
V: TRBV14
J: TRBJ2-7
size: .
D: .

DNA: TGTGCCAGCAGAGCCGGGGCAGGGGGAGGGTACGAGCAGTACTTC
CDR3: CASRAGAGGGYEQYF
V: TRBV2
J: TRBJ2-7
size: .
D: .

DNA: TGTGCCAGCAGAAGACACGACATGAACACTGAAGCTTTCTTT
CDR3: CASRRHDMNTEAFF
V: TRBV14
J: TRBJ1-1
size: .
D: .

DNA: TGTGCCAGCAGCCGAGGACAGGGAAGCTACACCTTC
CDR3: CASSRGQGSYTF
V: TRBV7-9
J: TRBJ1-2
size: once
D: TRBD1

DNA: TGTGCCAGTAGTGTCCTAGGGGGGGGCCCCTACAATGAGCAGTTCTTC
CDR3: CASSVLGGGPYNEQFF
V: TRBV19
J: TRBJ2-1
size: .
D: .

DNA: TGTGCCAGCAGTGCCCGAAAGGGGAACAGGGCACACACTGAAGCTTTCTTT
CDR3: CASSARKGNRAHTEAFF
V: TRBV6-1
J: TRBJ1-1
size: .
D: .

DNA: TGTGCCAGTACCCGGGGGGCTAACTATGGCTACACCTTC
CDR3: CASTRGANYGYTF
V: TRBV19
J: TRBJ1-2
size: .
D: .

DNA: TGTGCCAGTAGTATAAGATATCAGGGCTCCTACGAGCAGTACTTC
CDR3: CASSIRYQGSYEQYF
V: TRBV19
J: TRBJ2-7
size: once
D: .

DNA: TGTGCCAGCAGTGAAGCAGATCTCGCCTACAATGAGCAGTTCTTC
CDR3: CASSEADLAYNEQFF
V: TRBV25-1
J: TRBJ2-1
size: .
D: .

DNA: TGTGCCAGCACCTTGGGGGGGCGAGGGGCTTTCTTT
CDR3: CASTLGGRGAFF
V: TRBV28
J: TRBJ1-1
size: .
D: .

DNA: TGTGCCAGCAGCACTCCCGGACAGGGGACCCAGTACTTC
CDR3: CASSTPGQGTQYF
V: TRBV6-5
J: TRBJ2-5
size: .
D: TRBD1

DNA: TGTGCCAGCTCGGGACTAGCGGTTAGCTCCTACAATGAGCAGTTCTTC
CDR3: CASSGLAVSSYNEQFF
V: TRBV18
J: TRBJ2-1
size: .
D: TRBD2

DNA: TGTGCCAGCAGCTTAGCGCGTACCCACGAGCAGTACTTC
CDR3: CASSLARTHEQYF
V: TRBV7-2
J: TRBJ2-7
size: .
D: .

DNA: TGTGCCAGCAGCACTGGACAGGGTAAAGCCTCTTTGGGTTTCTTT
CDR3: CASSTGQGKASLGFF
V: TRBV5-8
J: TRBJ1-1
size: .
D: TRBD1

DNA: TGTGCCAGCTCGCGCAGGGAATTCTACAATGAGCAGTTCTTC
CDR3: CASSRREFYNEQFF
V: TRBV13
J: TRBJ2-1
size: once
D: .

DNA: TGTGCCAGCAGGGCGGGGGGGCGAAAGAATGAGCAGTTCTTC
CDR3: CASRAGGRKNEQFF
V: TRBV7-2
J: TRBJ2-1
size: once
D: TRBD2

DNA: TGCAGCGTCCCCGGGCCCCCCTACGAGCAGTACTTC
CDR3: CSVPGPPYEQYF
V: TRBV29-1
J: TRBJ2-7
size: .
D: .

DNA: TGTGCCAGCAGCTTGTTACAAAACCAGTATTTT
CDR3: CASSLLQNQYF
V: TRBV7-2
J: TRBJ2-3
size: .
D: .

DNA: TGCGCCAGCTCCCTGCTAGGGGGGGACACCGGGGAGCTGTTTTTT
CDR3: CASSLLGGDTGELFF
V: TRBV5-1
J: TRBJ2-2
size: .
D: .

DNA: TGTGCCAGCAGCCCGTCGGTTGGAGGGGTTTGGAACACTGAAGCTTTCTTT
CDR3: CASSPSVGGVWNTEAFF
V: TRBV5-4
J: TRBJ1-1
size: .
D: .

DNA: TGCGCCAGCAGCCCCTTTGGGGTAACAGATACGCAGTATTTT
CDR3: CASSPFGVTDTQYF
V: TRBV5-1
J: TRBJ2-3
size: .
D: .

DNA: TGTGCCAGCAGCTTGTTCCACACCGGGGAGCTGTTTTTT
CDR3: CASSLFHTGELFF
V: TRBV5-6
J: TRBJ2-2
size: once
D: .

DNA: TGCGCCAGCAGCCAAGAGAGGGGTGGCAATCAGCCCCAGCATTTT
CDR3: CASSQERGGNQPQHF
V: TRBV4-1
J: TRBJ1-5
size: .
D: .

DNA: TGTGCCAGCAGCCAGAACTACAATGAGCAGTTCTTC
CDR3: CASSQNYNEQFF
V: TRBV25-1
J: TRBJ2-1
size: .
D: .

DNA: TGTGCCAGCAGCCCATCCCTCCGCGCTCGGGGCTACACCTTC
CDR3: CASSPSLRARGYTF
V: TRBV28
J: TRBJ1-2
size: .
D: .

DNA: TGTGCCAGCAGCCGGGGACAGGGGAAAAATGAGCAGTTCTTC
CDR3: CASSRGQGKNEQFF
V: TRBV7-9
J: TRBJ2-1
size: once
D: TRBD1

DNA: TGTGCCAGCTCACATGCCTCAGATACGCAGTATTTT
CDR3: CASSHASDTQYF
V: TRBV11-2
J: TRBJ2-3
size: once
D: .

DNA: TGTGCCAGTAGTACTTCTGGGACACAAATTTACCCCTACGAGCAGTACTTC
CDR3: CASSTSGTQIYPYEQYF
V: TRBV19
J: TRBJ2-7
size: .
D: .

DNA: TGCGCCAGCAGCTTGGTCAGGGGAACAGATACGCAGTATTTT
CDR3: CASSLVRGTDTQYF
V: TRBV5-1
J: TRBJ2-3
size: .
D: .

DNA: TGTGCCATCAAACCGGGACTAGATGAGAGCTCCTACGAGCAGTACTTC
CDR3: CAIKPGLDESSYEQYF
V: TRBV10-3
J: TRBJ2-7
size: .
D: TRBD2

DNA: TGCGCCAGCAGTGAGACGGGGGGCACTGAAGCTTTCTTT
CDR3: CASSETGGTEAFF
V: TRBV10-2
J: TRBJ1-1
size: .
D: .

DNA: TGTGCCAGCAGCTTCTCTGGGACTGCAATCAATGAGCAGTTCTTC
CDR3: CASSFSGTAINEQFF
V: TRBV7-3
J: TRBJ2-1
size: once
D: .

DNA: TGTGCCAGCTCACCATCCCAGTCCGACTCTGGAAACACCATATATTTT
CDR3: CASSPSQSDSGNTIYF
V: TRBV18
J: TRBJ1-3
size: .
D: .

DNA: TGTGCCAGCTCCCCCGGGGGGGAATGGTACGAGCAGTACTTC
CDR3: CASSPGGEWYEQYF
V: TRBV18
J: TRBJ2-7
size: .
D: TRBD2

DNA: TGCGCCAGCAGCTTGGTTCCGGGAGGCCAAGAGACCCAGTACTTC
CDR3: CASSLVPGGQETQYF
V: TRBV5-1
J: TRBJ2-5
size: .
D: TRBD2

DNA: TGTGCCAGCAGCTTAGCCCAGAGCTCCTACAATGAGCAGTTCTTC
CDR3: CASSLAQSSYNEQFF
V: TRBV7-2
J: TRBJ2-1
size: .
D: .

DNA: TGTGCCTGGCTTGATACAGGGAGGGAGGCTTTCTTT
CDR3: CAWLDTGREAFF
V: TRBV30
J: TRBJ1-1
size: .
D: .

DNA: TGTGCCAGCAGCCTAACAGAAGGTAGCTCCTACGAGCAGTACTTC
CDR3: CASSLTEGSSYEQYF
V: TRBV11-2
J: TRBJ2-7
size: .
D: .

DNA: TGTGCCAGCAGCTTAATTGCAGGGCAGTCCCAGCATTTT
CDR3: CASSLIAGQSQHF
V: TRBV7-3
J: TRBJ1-5
size: few
D: .

DNA: TGTGCCAGCAGCTTAGCAGCGCCGGGGAGAATGGGCAATCAGCCCCAGCATTTT
CDR3: CASSLAAPGRMGNQPQHF
V: TRBV11-2
J: TRBJ1-5
size: .
D: .

DNA: TGTGCCAGCAGCGTAGGAGGGCAGGGGATCAATGAGCAGTTCTTC
CDR3: CASSVGGQGINEQFF
V: TRBV9
J: TRBJ2-1
size: .
D: .

DNA: TGTGCCAGCAGCCCCCGTGGACCCGTAACCTCTGGGGCCAACGTCCTGACTTTC
CDR3: CASSPRGPVTSGANVLTF
V: TRBV9
J: TRBJ2-6
size: .
D: .